These 3 T cell receptor beta chains share one sample of origin, sequenced in a study of cytomegalovirus exposure and HLA in healthy donors. This PCR relied on a set of 60 Vbeta primers and 13 Jbeta primers. Clones were read by immunoSEQ multiplex PCR, and TCRdb kept only the in-frame ones, dropping some. This table has 80,000 to 95,000 clones, 70% appearing once. Sequencing was performed on PBMCs. The receptor source for this set is a woman between 50 and 59 years old in good health and CMV-seropositive.

This clone was seen once. The chain recombines TRBV25-1 with TRBJ2-7; 7 bases are shared with TRBD2. The CDR3 contains 14 residues. The ends lost 2 bases at V and 4 bases at J; junction bases unmatched: 5. Germline V lookup: CDR1 MGHDK, CDR2 SYGVNS. The CDR3: CASSEAGVRYEQYF. Here the CDR3 DNA reads TGTGCCAGCAGTGAAGCGGGAGTGAGGTACGAGCAGTACTTC.

DNA for the CDR3: TGTGCCAGCAGCCAGGTCGGGGCGGGAGGAGAGACCCAGTACTTC. Amino acid sequence: CASSQVGAGGETQYF. The chain combines TRBV5-6 with TRBJ2-5, with 8 bases aligning to TRBD2. CDR1 and CDR2 (germline): SGHDT, YYEEEE. V lost 4 bases, J lost 4 bases, and 9 bases stayed unmatched. This CDR3 comprises 15 residues.

V and J are TRBV18 and TRBJ2-3; tentative D call: TRBD2 (6 bases). CDR1 and CDR2 from the germline V gene are KGHSH and LQKENI. The V and J ends lost 0 bases and 6 bases respectively, with 10 bases between them. This CDR3 contains 14 residues. The CDR3 spells CASSPPAGRDTQYF. The CDR3 bases are TGTGCCAGCTCACCACCGGCGGGGAGGGATACGCAGTATTTT.